This is a list of T cell receptor beta chains from one sample in a study of a mutant IDH1 vaccine in newly diagnosed glioma. The protocol was immunoSEQ multiplex PCR, while the TCRdb copy is restricted to in-frame clones and leaves out a portion. The profile covers about 25,000 clones, with 85% to 95% appearing a single time and 1.2% taken by the ten largest. The material sequenced was PBMCs, taken from a glioma patient treated with radiotherapy, temozolomide or both. The receptor source for this set is a man aged 35-49 years with glioma. The CDR3 runs from the conserved cysteine through the conserved F or W. D genes are given only for firm matches. Clone size is shown for a subset of rows, as once, few, many or a class of expanded clone.

V	D	size	J	DNA	CDR3
TRBV28	TRBD1	-	TRBJ2-7	TGTGCCAGCAAACTGCCGACAGGGGGCTCCTACGAGCAGTACTTC	CASKLPTGGSYEQYF
TRBV5-6	TRBD2	-	TRBJ2-3	TGTGCCAGCACAGCTAGCGGGGGGGCCAGGACAGATACGCAGTATTTT	CASTASGGARTDTQYF
TRBV10-3	TRBD2	-	TRBJ2-2	TGTGCCACCCTTGAGGAGCGGGAGTTCGGGGAGCTGTTTTTT	CATLEEREFGELFF
TRBV7-3	TRBD2	-	TRBJ2-7	TGTGCCAGCAGCTACCCTAGCGGGGGGGCTCTGTGCGAGCAGTACTTC	CASSYPSGGALCEQYF
TRBV5-1	-	-	TRBJ2-7	TGCGCCAGCAGCTCGCGGGGTGGAGCCCACTACGAGCAGTACTTC	CASSSRGGAHYEQYF
TRBV5-6	-	-	TRBJ1-5	TGTGCCAGCAGCTTGAGCTATAGCAATCAGCCCCAGCATTTT	CASSLSYSNQPQHF
TRBV19	-	-	TRBJ2-5	TGTGCCAGTAGTCCAGGACCCACGGGGATGGAGACCCAGTACTTC	CASSPGPTGMETQYF
TRBV7-9	TRBD1	few	TRBJ1-5	TGTGCCAGCAGCCCAGGGGGGGGACCAAATCAGCCCCAGCATTTT	CASSPGGGPNQPQHF
TRBV5-1	TRBD1	-	TRBJ2-2	TGCGCCAGCAGCGGATGGACAGGGGGCCCGACCGGGGAGCTGTTTTTT	CASSGWTGGPTGELFF
TRBV14	TRBD1	-	TRBJ1-2	TGTGCCAGCACCCCGACAGGGAACTATGGCTACACCTTC	CASTPTGNYGYTF
TRBV4-1	-	-	TRBJ1-3	TGCGCCAGCAGCCAAGTGGACATGGGGCTGATGAGTGGAAACACCATATATTTT	CASSQVDMGLMSGNTIYF
TRBV7-6	-	-	TRBJ2-3	TGTGCCAGCAGCTTATTGGTGGGAGATACGCAGTATTTT	CASSLLVGDTQYF
TRBV30	TRBD1	-	TRBJ1-5	TGTGCCTGGGGGGGACAGTTACTTCAGCCCCAGCATTTT	CAWGGQLLQPQHF
TRBV2	-	-	TRBJ1-1	TGTGCCATCCAGGGGAAAGTGGCTGAAGCTTTCTTT	CAIQGKVAEAFF
TRBV6-5	-	once	TRBJ1-2	TGTGCCAGCAGTTACTCGACAGTATTCTATGGCTACACCTTC	CASSYSTVFYGYTF
TRBV4-2	-	-	TRBJ2-7	TGTGCCAGCAGCCAAGGTCCCGGGTTTACGAACGAGCAGTACTTC	CASSQGPGFTNEQYF